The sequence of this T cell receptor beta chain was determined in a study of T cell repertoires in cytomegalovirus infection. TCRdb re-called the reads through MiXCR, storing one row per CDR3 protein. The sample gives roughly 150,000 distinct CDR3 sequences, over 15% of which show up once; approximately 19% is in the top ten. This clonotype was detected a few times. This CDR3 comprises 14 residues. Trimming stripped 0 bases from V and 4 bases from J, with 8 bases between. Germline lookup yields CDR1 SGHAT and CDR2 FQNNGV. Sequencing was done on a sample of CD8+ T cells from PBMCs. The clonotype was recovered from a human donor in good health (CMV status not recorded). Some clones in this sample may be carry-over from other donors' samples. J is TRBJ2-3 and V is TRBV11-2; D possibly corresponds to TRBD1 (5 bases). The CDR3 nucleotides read TGTGCCAGCAGCTTAGATACAGGCGCAGATACGCAGTATTTT. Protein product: CASSLDTGADTQYF.